The 25 T cell receptor beta chains listed next were all sequenced from one sample in a study of blood T cell repertoires in COVID-19 (dated by TCRdb to between 2020 and 2021). The library was prepared using the immunoSEQ multiplex PCR assay. In its TCRdb copy, this immuneACCESS table keeps in-frame sequences only and misses some clones. Where compared with another copy, unresolved V genes explain less than half of these, and the others have no known cause. This sample gives about 36,000 clones in total; 70% to 90% of them show up just once. The top ten hold approximately 2.3% of the sample. Sequencing was performed on peripheral blood. The receptors derive from a human donor in a cohort sampled during active COVID-19.

The chain combines TRBV4-1 with TRBJ2-7, with 7 nucleotides matching TRBD1. Germline V gene lookup returns CDR1 MGHRA and CDR2 YSYEKL. The CDR3 runs 15 residues. V was clipped by 2 bases and J by 9 bases; unmatched bases: 13. CDR3 protein: CASSQTGTVGSGQYF. The CDR3 DNA sequence: TGCGCCAGCAGCCAAACCGGGACAGTTGGGAGTGGGCAGTACTTC.

V and J are TRBV5-6 and TRBJ2-4; possibly TRBD2 for D (7 bases). The CDR3 runs 15 residues. CDR1 is SGHDT, CDR2 YYEEEE, per germline. Deletions cut 4 bases from V and 2 bases from J, with 13 bases between. The CDR3 nucleotides read TGTGCCAGCAGCCCATCCGGGGGGCCCAAAAACATTCAGTACTTC. Translating gives CASSPSGGPKNIQYF.

CDR3 residues: CSVEGVLRTSSYEQFF. CDR3 DNA: TGCAGCGTTGAAGGGGTGCTTCGGACTAGCAGCTATGAGCAGTTCTTC. The chain has TRBV29-1 and TRBJ2-1; 8 nucleotides line up with TRBD2. The trim removed 1 base at V and 8 bases at J, leaving 13 bases unmatched. The CDR3 is 16 residues long. Germline V CDR1 and CDR2: SQVTM, ANQGSEA.

The chain joins TRBV7-8 to TRBJ1-1, with D tentatively TRBD1 (5 bases). The CDR3 consists of 13 residues. CDR1 is SGHVS, CDR2 FQNEAQ, per germline. V gave up 5 bases and J gave up 5 bases, with 12 bases separating them. CDR3 nucleotide sequence: TGTGCCAGCAGCAGTAGACAGCTTACTGAAGCTTTCTTT. Its translation is CASSSRQLTEAFF.

The DNA for the CDR3 is TGTGCCAGCAGCCCGGGACAGGGGGTCGCAGATACGCAGTATTTT. It yields the protein CASSPGQGVADTQYF. The chain has TRBV7-9 and TRBJ2-3; 11 nucleotides agree with TRBD1. Germline V gives CDR1 SEHNR, CDR2 FQNEAQ (reference sequence). The CDR3 covers 15 residues. The V gene end was trimmed by 5 bases and the J gene end by 4 bases; junction bases not matched to a gene: 5. Drawing the rest from reference TRBV7-9 and TRBJ2-3, the complete variable domain is DTGVSQNPRHKITKRGQNVTFRCDPISEHNRLYWYRQTLGQGPEFLTYFQNEAQLEKSRLLSDRFSAERPKGSFSTLEIQRTEQGDSAMYLCASSPGQGVADTQYFGPGTRLTVL.

V usage is TRBV7-8 and J usage is TRBJ2-1, with 7 nucleotides matching TRBD2. The CDR3 runs 15 residues. The V and J ends lost 5 bases and 10 bases, in that order; junction bases with no gene match: 14. Per germline, CDR1 SGHVS and CDR2 FQNEAQ. The CDR3 DNA follows: TGTGCCAGCAGCAGACTAGCCCCCTCGCGTGGGGAGCAGTTCTTC. Its protein is CASSRLAPSRGEQFF. Full variable domain (outside the CDR3, taken from reference TRBV7-8 and TRBJ2-1): GAGVSQSPRYKVAKRGQDVALRCDPISGHVSLFWYQQALGQGPEFLTYFQNEAQLDKSGLPSDRFFAERPEGSVSTLKIQRTQQEDSAVYLCASSRLAPSRGEQFFGPGTRLTVL.

This sequence joins TRBV5-5 and TRBJ2-1; 7 bases agree with TRBD2. Germline V gene sequence: CDR1 SGHKS, CDR2 YYEKEE (reference sequence). After removal of 2 bases from V and 1 base from J, the junction contained 3 bases not matched to a gene. CDR3 length: 15 amino acids. The CDR3, as DNA: TGTGCCAGCAGCTTCCGGGACTATTCCTACAATGAGCAGTTCTTC. This codes for CASSFRDYSYNEQFF.

The chain carries TRBV14 and TRBJ1-4; D might be TRBD1 (6 bases). The V gene's germline CDR1 is SGHDN and CDR2 FVKESK. V lost 4 bases and J lost 6, with 15 bases in between. The CDR3 contains 15 residues. Here the CDR3 reads CASSLGKQGDEKLFF. Written as DNA, the CDR3 is TGTGCCAGCAGCCTCGGGAAACAGGGCGATGAAAAACTGTTTTTT. Complete variable domain (other parts from reference TRBV14 and TRBJ1-4): EAGVTQFPSHSVIEKGQTVTLRCDPISGHDNLYWYRRVMGKEIKFLLHFVKESKQDESGMPNNRFLAERTGGTYSTLKVQPAELEDSGVYFCASSLGKQGDEKLFFGSGTQLSVL.

The chain uses TRBV27 and TRBJ2-7; 10 nucleotides line up with TRBD2. Losses at the gene ends were 2 bases for V and 5 bases for J; bases not matched to a gene: 6. This CDR3 has 15 residues. In germline, CDR1 is MNHEY, CDR2 SMNVEV (reference sequence). In DNA form, the CDR3 reads TGTGCCAGCAGTTTAAAGCGGGGGGGCTCACACGAGCAGTACTTC. Translated: CASSLKRGGSHEQYF.

The V call is TRBV5-4, the J call TRBJ2-5; 7 nucleotides match TRBD1. The CDR3 is 14 residues long. Germline CDR1 and CDR2: SGHNT and YYREEE (reference sequence). The ends lost 6 bases at V and 4 bases at J; junction bases unmatched: 9. For the CDR3, the DNA is TGTGCCAGCACCGTCGACAGGGTCGGAGAGACCCAGTACTTC. Translated: CASTVDRVGETQYF.

This chain uses TRBV5-4 with TRBJ1-1; D remains unclear. V lost 3 bases to trimming and J lost 5 bases, with 14 bases between them. The CDR3 has 14 residues. CDR1 and CDR2 (germline): SGHNT, YYREEE (reference sequence). The CDR3, as DNA: TGTGCCAGCAGCTCGTTACTACGGAAGACTGAAGCTTTCTTT. Translation gives CASSSLLRKTEAFF.

This chain uses TRBV14 with TRBJ1-1; no reliable D call. The CDR3 covers 13 residues. V was clipped by 4 bases and J by 6 bases, with 12 bases between them. Germline V lookup: CDR1 SGHDN, CDR2 FVKESK. CDR3 sequence (DNA): TGTGCCAGCAGCCCAGGAGGCAGCCCTGAAGCTTTCTTT. Its translation is CASSPGGSPEAFF.

The rearrangement joins TRBV18 to TRBJ2-3; the D gene is possibly TRBD2 (5 bases). The CDR3 extends over 13 amino acids. Germline V gene data show CDR1 as KGHSH and CDR2 as LQKENI. The ends were cut back, 5 bases at V and 1 base at J, with 7 bases in the middle. In DNA, the CDR3 is TGTGCCAGCTCAGACGGGGGCACAGATACGCAGTATTTT. It yields the protein CASSDGGTDTQYF.

The CDR3 DNA sequence: TGTGCCAGCAGCAAAGTGAGGCAGGGGGCCGATACGCAGTATTTT. This gives the protein CASSKVRQGADTQYF. This chain joins TRBV21-1 and TRBJ2-3; TRBD1, as called in the table, went unchecked against the DNA. TRBV21-1 is assigned pseudogene status. The CDR3 length is 15 residues.

The CDR3 bases are TGTGCCAGCAGCTCCACCGGGACAGGCGTTTACGAGCAGTACTTC. Translated: CASSSTGTGVYEQYF. The chain uses TRBV6-2 or TRBV6-3 and TRBJ2-7; 8 positions agree with TRBD1. From germline, CDR1 is MNHEY and CDR2 SVGEGT. CDR3 length: 15 residues. The trim removed 6 bases at V and 4 bases at J, leaving 11 bases unmatched.

The V call is TRBV7-2, the J call TRBJ2-1; TRBD1 matches at 9 bases. The V and J ends lost 5 bases and 8 bases, in that order; junction bases with no gene match: 13. This CDR3 is built from 16 residues. Per the germline V gene, CDR1 is SGHTA and CDR2 is FQGNSA. CDR3 sequence (DNA): TGTGCCAGCAGCCGGGTGCCCCTCGGGACAGGGTATGAGCAGTTCTTC. As protein: CASSRVPLGTGYEQFF. The variable domain in full, with the rest retrieved from reference TRBV7-2 and TRBJ2-1, is GAGVSQSPSNKVTEKGKDVELRCDPISGHTALYWYRQSLGQGLEFLIYFQGNSAPDKSGLPSDRFSAERTGGSVSTLTIQRTQQEDSAVYLCASSRVPLGTGYEQFFGPGTRLTVL.

Only a few counts were recorded for this clone. V gene TRBV5-6 combines with J gene TRBJ1-3; no reliable D call. Germline assignment: CDR1 SGHDT and CDR2 YYEEEE. The CDR3 consists of 15 residues. V was cut by 0 bases and J by 0 bases, with 7 bases left in between. CDR3 bases: TGTGCCAGCAGCTTGGGCCAGGCCTCTGGAAACACCATATATTTT. Translated: CASSLGQASGNTIYF.

The rearrangement uses TRBV10-3 and TRBJ1-5; a possible D gene is TRBD1 (5 bases). This CDR3 comprises 13 residues. Trimming cost V 4 bases and J 4 bases, with 8 bases left between them. Germline CDR1 is ENHRY and CDR2 is SYGVKD. DNA for the CDR3: TGTGCCATCAGTGCGGACAAGAATCAGCCCCAGCATTTT. Protein product: CAISADKNQPQHF.

The chain joins TRBV19 to TRBJ1-4; D gene ambiguous. The CDR3 contains 17 residues. Germline CDR1 LNHDA, CDR2 SQIVND (reference sequence). Between the trimmed V and J ends, which lost 3 bases and 8 bases, there was a span of 22 bases. DNA of the CDR3: TGTGCCAGTAGTATGGGCGGGCTTTACTCCCTCTCCGAAAAACTGTTTTTT. This gives the protein CASSMGGLYSLSEKLFF.

This clone was seen only once. This sequence joins TRBV7-9 and TRBJ2-5; 8 bases fit TRBD1. Losses at the gene ends were 5 bases for V and 5 bases for J; bases not matched to a gene: 10. Germline lookup yields CDR1 SEHNR and CDR2 FQNEAQ (reference sequence). The CDR3 has 15 residues. CDR3 loop: CASSPSRGRMETQYF. The CDR3 DNA follows: TGTGCCAGCAGCCCCAGCAGGGGGCGGATGGAGACCCAGTACTTC.

V gene TRBV11-2 combines with J gene TRBJ1-1, with D tentatively TRBD1 (6 bases). Deletions cut 3 bases from V and 0 bases from J, with 8 bases between. The CDR3 has 14 amino acids. The germline V gene has CDR1 SGHAT and CDR2 FQNNGV. The CDR3: CASSFTGMNTEAFF. CDR3 in DNA: TGTGCCAGCAGCTTCACAGGGATGAACACTGAAGCTTTCTTT.

The genes are TRBV5-6 and TRBJ1-6; perhaps TRBD1 as D (5 bases). This CDR3 spans 16 amino acids. From germline, CDR1 is SGHDT and CDR2 YYEEEE. V lost 3 bases and J lost 5, with 15 bases in between. In DNA form, the CDR3 reads TGTGCCAGCAGCTGGAGCGGGGGGGGTAATAATTCACCCCTCCACTTT. Its translation is CASSWSGGGNNSPLHF. Complete variable domain (other parts from reference TRBV5-6 and TRBJ1-6): DAGVTQSPTHLIKTRGQQVTLRCSPKSGHDTVSWYQQALGQGPQFIFQYYEEEERQRGNFPDRFSGHQFPNYSSELNVNALLLGDSALYLCASSWSGGGNNSPLHFGNGTRLTVT.

The gene calls are TRBV6-6 and TRBJ1-2, with D tentatively TRBD1 (5 bases). The CDR3 extends over 12 amino acids. The germline V and J ends were trimmed by 10 bases and 4 bases, with 13 bases remaining between them. CDR1 MNHNY and CDR2 SVGAGI come from the germline V gene (reference sequence). DNA of the CDR3: TGTGCCAAAACCACAGGTCCCTATGGCTACACCTTC. The encoded protein is CAKTTGPYGYTF.

The V call is TRBV5-1, the J call TRBJ2-2; 7 bases fit TRBD2. The V gene's germline CDR1 is SGHRS and CDR2 YFSETQ. The V segment lost 2 bases and the J segment 0 bases; nucleotides outside the gene matches: 1. The CDR3 extends over 15 amino acids. CDR3 sequence: CASSLAGPNTGELFF. As DNA, the CDR3 is TGCGCCAGCAGCTTAGCGGGGCCGAACACCGGGGAGCTGTTTTTT.

CDR3: CASSLRRPGQETQYF. The CDR3 bases are TGTGCCAGCAGCTTGCGCAGACCAGGCCAAGAGACCCAGTACTTC. V is TRBV5-8 and J is TRBJ2-5; the D is unclear. V lost 1 base and J 1 base, leaving 11 bases between the germline ends. Germline assignment: CDR1 SGHTS and CDR2 YDEGEE. The length of the CDR3 is 15 residues.